This T cell receptor (beta chain) was sequenced during a study of T cells in localized non-small cell lung cancer. This clone was observed a handful of times. Produced via immunoSEQ multiplex PCR; TCRdb's table is partial and in-frame only. Here the sample spans around 1,200 clones, 21% being singletons. This CDR3 region has 12 residues. The V end was cut by 10 bases, the J end by 0 bases, with 9 bases between. Germline V gives CDR1 LNHDA, CDR2 SQIVND (reference sequence). This clonotype originated in a male donor aged 60 or older with stage III lung adenocarcinoma. This sequence joins TRBV19 and TRBJ1-1; the D is unclear. The starting material was normal lung tissue next to the tumor, obtained before any cancer treatment. DNA for the CDR3: TGTGCCACCCTAACAGTGAACACTGAAGCTTTCTTT. This encodes CATLTVNTEAFF. The whole variable domain, filled in from reference TRBV19 and TRBJ1-1, reads DGGITQSPKYLFRKEGQNVTLSCEQNLNHDAMYWYRQDPGQGLRLIYYSQIVNDFQKGDIAEGYSVSREKKESFPLTVTSAQKNPTAFYLCATLTVNTEAFFGQGTRLTVV.